This TCR beta chain was documented in a study of monozygotic twins with inflammatory bowel disease (dated by TCRdb to the late 2010s). With respect to the entire study: The complete study included approximately 30 monozygotic twin pairs: 19 IBD-discordant Danish pairs and nine German pairs, of which four were IBD-concordant and five were IBD-discordant. Within discordant pairs, disease-associated traits were sought mainly by comparing IBD patients with their genetically identical healthy co-twins. Each individual had, on average, about 151 000 unique TCRalpha sequences and 181 000 unique TCRbeta sequences available for analysis. Summary of the overall study and its limitations: No single strong signal or clonotype linked to IBD turned up in the results, so the idea that one exists was not supported. The analysis was unable to tell apart different T cell subtypes. Repertoire similarity did not differ between concordant and discordant twins, which could be due to limited statistical power. Fewer clonotypes were shared with other individuals by IBD patients than by healthy twins, most markedly in patients showing signs of disease activity. TCRbeta repertoire diversity, by inverse Simpson index, was decreased in IBD patients compared with their healthy co-twins. Differing immunosuppressive treatments among patients may have added background noise and inter-individual variability to the repertoires.

Looking up the germline V gene yields CDR1 SGDLS and CDR2 YYNGEE. The CDR3 starts with the cysteine, ends with the phenylalanine, and has 13 residues. The DNA is unrecorded. On this clonotype itself: Its antigen is currently not known.

From each donor, a roughly 2.7 ml peripheral blood sample was collected into PAXgene tubes and stored at -80 degrees C. Without T cell sorting, total RNA was isolated from whole blood using the PAXgene blood miRNA kit on an automated QIAcube. Peripheral blood from monozygotic twin pairs concordant or discordant for inflammatory bowel disease was subjected to deep TCRalpha and TCRbeta repertoire profiling with unique molecular barcoding. Smoking habits were recorded for all twin pairs, and individuals were classified as current, former or never smokers. Library creation used 5' RACE. For each TCR library, approximately 4,000 ng of total RNA was used. For each sample, cDNA synthesis was carried out in eight separate reactions using SMARTScribe reverse transcriptase. Unique molecular identifiers containing a 6-nucleotide sample barcode were introduced through template switching during cDNA synthesis. Two nested PCRs of 16 and 9 cycles amplified the TCRalpha and TCRbeta cDNA, and bead purification followed each PCR. Before amplification, cDNA was treated with uracil DNA-glycosylase and purified using the QIAquick PCR purification kit. The second PCR added Illumina TruSeq-compatible adapters along with sample-specific barcodes. TapeStation and Qubit were used to check library quality and concentration, and 4.5 to 5 ng of each library was pooled. Sequencing of the pooled libraries was done on an Illumina HiSeq2500 single-index Rapid Run using custom sequencing primers and 2 x 100 bp reads. Regarding the original processing steps: UMI-based consensus assembly with MiGEC version 1.2.6 was used to correct PCR and sequencing errors. MiXCR version 2.1.1 handled V(D)J alignment, clonotype assembly and CDR3 extraction. To normalise gene usage, clonotype sharing and MAIT/NKT TCR abundance, the top 1000, 10 000 and 20 000 clonotypes in each sample were analysed. After downsampling to 27 000 UMIs, diversity was calculated as the inverse Simpson index using the vegan R package. Paired Mann-Whitney U tests were applied to discordant twin pairs, and Benjamini-Hochberg correction was used for multiple testing. Following TCRdb reprocessing, every CDR3 protein sequence forms one entry, and DNA is not provided. Here the V and J calls rest on TCRdb's processing, not on the authors' analysis. The data table for this sample lists 400,000 or so distinct CDR3 sequences. The biggest ten clones account for 2% to 2.5% of the sample.

This TCR was recovered from a human donor with ulcerative colitis or Crohn's disease, or a healthy co-twin of an affected twin (not recorded which). Here the chain combines TRBV9 and TRBJ1-6. Sequencing used blood. CDR3 loop: CASSGDANSPLHF.